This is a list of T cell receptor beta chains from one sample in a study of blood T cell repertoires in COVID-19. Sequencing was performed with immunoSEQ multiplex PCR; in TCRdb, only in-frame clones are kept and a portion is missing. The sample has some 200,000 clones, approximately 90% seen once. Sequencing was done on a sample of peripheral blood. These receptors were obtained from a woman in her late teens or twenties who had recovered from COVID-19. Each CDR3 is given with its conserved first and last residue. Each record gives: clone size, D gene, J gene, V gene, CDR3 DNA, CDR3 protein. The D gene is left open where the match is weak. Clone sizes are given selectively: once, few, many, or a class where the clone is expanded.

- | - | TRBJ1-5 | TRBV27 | TGTGCCAGCAGTTATAATGGCAATCAGCCCCAGCATTTT | CASSYNGNQPQHF
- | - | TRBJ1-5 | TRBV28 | TGTGCCAGCAGGGTCCGGGGTCAGCCCCAGCATTTT | CASRVRGQPQHF
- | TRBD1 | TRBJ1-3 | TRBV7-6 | TGTGCCAGCAGCTTAGACTACAGGGGGTGGTCGGGAAACACCATATATTTT | CASSLDYRGWSGNTIYF
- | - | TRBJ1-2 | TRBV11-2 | TGTGCCAGCAGCTTAGAGCCTCGTGGGAGCTATGGCTACACCTTC | CASSLEPRGSYGYTF
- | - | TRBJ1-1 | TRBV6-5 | TGTGCCAGCAGTTATTGGGGCCGATGGGACACTGAAGCTTTCTTT | CASSYWGRWDTEAFF
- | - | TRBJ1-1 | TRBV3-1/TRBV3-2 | TGTGCCAGCAGACACGAACGACAGCTTGAAGCTTTCTTT | CASRHERQLEAFF
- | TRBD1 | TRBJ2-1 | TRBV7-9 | TGTGCCAGCACCTATAGCTTAGCCGGGACAGGGGTCAATGAGCAGTTCTTC | CASTYSLAGTGVNEQFF
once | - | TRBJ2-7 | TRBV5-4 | TGTGCCAGCAGCTTGGGACAGGGAGGATACGAGCAGTACTTC | CASSLGQGGYEQYF
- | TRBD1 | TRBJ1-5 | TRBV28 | TGTGCCAGCAGTTTGATCGGGGGACAGGGAAGGTCTCAGCCCCAGCATTTT | CASSLIGGQGRSQPQHF
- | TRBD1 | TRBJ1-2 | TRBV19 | TGTGCCAGTATAAGATCGGGACAGACTAACTATGGCTACACCTTC | CASIRSGQTNYGYTF
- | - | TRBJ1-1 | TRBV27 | TGTGCCAGCAGTTTATGGGGAGGGGCGGGCACTGAAGCTTTCTTT | CASSLWGGAGTEAFF
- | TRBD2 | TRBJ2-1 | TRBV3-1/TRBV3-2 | TGTGCCAGCAGCCAAGATATTAGGACTAGCGTGTACAATGAGCAGTTCTTC | CASSQDIRTSVYNEQFF
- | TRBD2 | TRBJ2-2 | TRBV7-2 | TGTGCCAGCAGCTTAGATAGCGGGAGTATTTACACCGGGGAGCTGTTTTTT | CASSLDSGSIYTGELFF
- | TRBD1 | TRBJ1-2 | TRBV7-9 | TGTGCCGGACAGGGACTGTTGCGCGGCTACACCTTC | CAGQGLLRGYTF
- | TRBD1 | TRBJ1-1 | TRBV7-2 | TGTGCCAGCAGCTCGAGACCGGGACAGGGGGGCACTGAAGCTTTCTTT | CASSSRPGQGGTEAFF
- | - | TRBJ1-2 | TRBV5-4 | TGTGCCAGCAGCTTGGGGCTCGGCTACACCTTC | CASSLGLGYTF
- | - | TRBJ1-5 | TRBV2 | TGTGCCAGCAGCTACCAGGGCGGTCAGCCCCAGCATTTT | CASSYQGGQPQHF
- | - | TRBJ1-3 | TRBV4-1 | TGCGCCAGCAGCCAAGTCCAGGGGCGAAACACCATATATTTT | CASSQVQGRNTIYF
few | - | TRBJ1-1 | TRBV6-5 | TGTGCCAGCAGTTACCTGGCTGACACTGAAGCTTTCTTT | CASSYLADTEAFF
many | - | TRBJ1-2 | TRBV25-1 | TGTGCCAGCAGTGAAATCGGCTATGGCTACACCTTC | CASSEIGYGYTF
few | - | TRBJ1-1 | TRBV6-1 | TGTGCCAGCAGTGAAGCGCGGGGTGAAGCTTTCTTT | CASSEARGEAFF
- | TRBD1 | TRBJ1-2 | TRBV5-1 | TGCGCCAGCAGCTACGACAGGGATGGCTACACCTTC | CASSYDRDGYTF
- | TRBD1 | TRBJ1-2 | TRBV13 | TGTGCCAGCAGCCCCCGACAGGGGTTGAACTATGGCTACACCTTC | CASSPRQGLNYGYTF
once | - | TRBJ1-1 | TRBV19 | TGTGCCAGTGCTCGATCTATGAACACTGAAGCTTTCTTT | CASARSMNTEAFF
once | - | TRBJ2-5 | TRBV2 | TGTGCCAGCAAGCAGCGTCTGGAGACCCAGTACTTC | CASKQRLETQYF
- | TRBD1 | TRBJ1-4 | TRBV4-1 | TGCGCCAGCAGCCAAGATCAGGGGGCAACTAATGAAAAACTGTTTTTT | CASSQDQGATNEKLFF
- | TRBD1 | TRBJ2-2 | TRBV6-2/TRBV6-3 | TGTGCCAGCAGTTGGGGACAGGGAAAAACCGGGGAGCTGTTTTTT | CASSWGQGKTGELFF
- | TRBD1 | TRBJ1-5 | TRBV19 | TGTGCCAGTAGTCCCCGGGGCGGGACAGGGGTGAGTCAGCCCCAGCATTTT | CASSPRGGTGVSQPQHF
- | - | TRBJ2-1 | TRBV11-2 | TGTGCCAGCAGCTTAGACGGGATCCCCTACAATGAGCAGTTCTTC | CASSLDGIPYNEQFF
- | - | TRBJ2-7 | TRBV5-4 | TGTGCCAGCAGCTTGGAGGGCCAGGGTCCCCACGAGCAGTACTTC | CASSLEGQGPHEQYF
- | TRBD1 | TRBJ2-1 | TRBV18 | TGTGCCAGCTCACTAAGTCAGGGACAGCGTAATGAGCAGTTCTTC | CASSLSQGQRNEQFF
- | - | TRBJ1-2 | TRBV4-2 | TGTGCCAGCAGCCAAGAAGAGCAAGAGATCTATGGCTACACCTTC | CASSQEEQEIYGYTF
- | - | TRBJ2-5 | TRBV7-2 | TGTGCCAGCAGCCCCAGGGTCCAAGAGACCCAGTACTTC | CASSPRVQETQYF
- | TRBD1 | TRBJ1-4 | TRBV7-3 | TGTGCCAGCAGCTTAACGGACAGGGGGAAAGAAAAACTGTTTTTT | CASSLTDRGKEKLFF
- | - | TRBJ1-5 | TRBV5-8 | TGTGCCAGCAGCTCCGGGACATTCCAGCCCCAGCATTTT | CASSSGTFQPQHF
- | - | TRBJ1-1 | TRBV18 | TGTGCCAGCTCCCTCGACTTAGGCGGGGACACTGAAGCTTTCTTT | CASSLDLGGDTEAFF
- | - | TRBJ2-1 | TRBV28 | TGTGCCAGCAGTTCTACAGGGAAGTTAACAAAAAATGAGCAGTTCTTC | CASSSTGKLTKNEQFF
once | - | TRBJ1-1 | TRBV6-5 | TGTGCCAGCAGTTACTCCGGCGAGGGCACTGAAGCTTTCTTT | CASSYSGEGTEAFF
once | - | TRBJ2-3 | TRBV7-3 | TGTGCCAGCAGCTCCAGCGCCACATGGACAGATACGCAGTATTTT | CASSSSATWTDTQYF
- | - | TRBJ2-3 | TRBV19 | TGTGCCAGTAGCAAACTGAGATCCACAGATACGCAGTATTTT | CASSKLRSTDTQYF
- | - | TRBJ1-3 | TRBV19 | TGTGCCAGTGGGGGAGGAAGCTCTGGAAACACCATATATTTT | CASGGGSSGNTIYF
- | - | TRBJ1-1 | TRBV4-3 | TGCGCCAGCAGCCAAGATCGGGGGGGGGCGGAGAACACTGAAGCTTTCTTT | CASSQDRGGAENTEAFF
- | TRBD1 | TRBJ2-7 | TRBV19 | TGTGCCAGTAGTATAACAGGGGGCAACTACGAGCAGTACTTC | CASSITGGNYEQYF
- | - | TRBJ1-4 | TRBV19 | TGTGCCAGTACTCGGCGGGGAGTAGGTGCAACTAATGAAAAACTGTTTTTT | CASTRRGVGATNEKLFF
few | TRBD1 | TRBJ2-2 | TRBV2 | TGTGCCAGCAGGGAGACAGGGATAGCCGGGGAGCTGTTTTTT | CASRETGIAGELFF
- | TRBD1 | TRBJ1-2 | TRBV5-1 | TGCGCCAGCAGCTTGTTAGGACAGGGAGGTGGCTACACCTTC | CASSLLGQGGGYTF
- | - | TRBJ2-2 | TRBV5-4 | TGTGCCAGCAGCTTTCCCTTAGGGGGGGCGAACACCGGGGAGCTGTTTTTT | CASSFPLGGANTGELFF
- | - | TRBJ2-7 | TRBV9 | TGTGCCAGCAGCGTGGAGGGCCTCCCCTCCTACGAGCAGTACTTC | CASSVEGLPSYEQYF
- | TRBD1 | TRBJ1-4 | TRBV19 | TGTGCCAGTAACGACAGGGGTGTGACTGAAAAACTGTTTTTT | CASNDRGVTEKLFF
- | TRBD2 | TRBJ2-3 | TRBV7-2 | TGTGCCAGCAGCCCGACCGGGACTAGCGGGAGGTTCGGAGATACGCAGTATTTT | CASSPTGTSGRFGDTQYF
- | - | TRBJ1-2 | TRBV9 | TGTGCCAGCAGCGTAGTGACGGGTGACTATGGCTACACCTTC | CASSVVTGDYGYTF
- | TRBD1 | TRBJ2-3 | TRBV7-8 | TGTGCCAGCAGCGAACAGGGGGCTTTTCGCACAGATACGCAGTATTTT | CASSEQGAFRTDTQYF
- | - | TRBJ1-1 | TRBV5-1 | TGCGCCAGCAGCTCCAAACCAAACTTAAACACTGAAGCTTTCTTT | CASSSKPNLNTEAFF
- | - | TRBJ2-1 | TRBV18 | TGTGCCAGCTCACCAATGCTTAGCTCCTACAATGAGCAGTTCTTC | CASSPMLSSYNEQFF
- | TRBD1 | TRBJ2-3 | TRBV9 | TGTGCCAGCAGCGCCCCCGGGACAGGGGATCCCGATAGGGATACGCAGTATTTT | CASSAPGTGDPDRDTQYF